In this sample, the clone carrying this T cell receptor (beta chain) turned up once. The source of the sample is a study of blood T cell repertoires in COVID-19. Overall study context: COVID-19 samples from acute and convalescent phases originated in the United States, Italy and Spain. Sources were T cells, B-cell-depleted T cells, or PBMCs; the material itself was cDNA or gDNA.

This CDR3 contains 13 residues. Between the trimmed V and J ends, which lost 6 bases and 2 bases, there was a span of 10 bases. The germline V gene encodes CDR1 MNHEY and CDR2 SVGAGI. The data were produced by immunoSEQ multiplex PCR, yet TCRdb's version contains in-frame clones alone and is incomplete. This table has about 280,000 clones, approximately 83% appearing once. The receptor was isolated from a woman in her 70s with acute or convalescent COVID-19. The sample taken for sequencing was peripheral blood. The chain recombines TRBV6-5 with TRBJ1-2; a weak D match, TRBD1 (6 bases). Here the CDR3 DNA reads TGTGCCAGCAGACTCGGACAGAACTATGGCTACACCTTC. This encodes CASRLGQNYGYTF.